The rows below give T cell receptor beta chains drawn from one sample of a study of blood T cell repertoires in COVID-19. The protocol was immunoSEQ multiplex PCR, while the TCRdb copy is restricted to in-frame clones and leaves out a portion. The sample shows 200,000 or so clones, roughly 88% of them seen only once. The sequenced sample consisted of peripheral blood. The source is a man aged 50 to 60 with COVID-19, enrolled during active disease. Each CDR3 is given with its conserved first and last residue. The order of the fields is D gene, J gene, clone size, V gene, CDR3 protein, CDR3 DNA. The D gene is left open where the match is weak. Clone sizes are given selectively: once, few, many, or a class where the clone is expanded.

TRBD2 | TRBJ2-3 | . | TRBV19 | CASSIDPTSGKVDTQYF | TGTGCCAGTAGTATAGATCCAACTAGCGGGAAAGTAGATACGCAGTATTTT
. | TRBJ2-7 | . | TRBV6-2/TRBV6-3 | CASSYGAEQYF | TGTGCCAGCAGTTACGGGGCCGAGCAGTACTTC
TRBD2 | TRBJ2-3 | . | TRBV6-4 | CASRRLAGSTDTQYF | TGTGCCAGCAGGCGACTAGCGGGGAGCACAGATACGCAGTATTTT
. | TRBJ1-1 | . | TRBV12-3/TRBV12-4 | CASSFRNTEAFF | TGTGCCAGCAGTTTTCGTAACACTGAAGCTTTCTTT
. | TRBJ2-1 | . | TRBV29-1 | CSVRRGKDNEQFF | TGCAGCGTTCGGCGGGGAAAAGACAATGAGCAGTTCTTC
TRBD1 | TRBJ2-7 | . | TRBV5-1 | CASSWGTGDRNEQYF | TGCGCCAGCAGCTGGGGGACAGGGGATCGGAACGAGCAGTACTTC
TRBD1 | TRBJ1-6 | . | TRBV6-6 | CASSYGTGDYNSPLHF | TGTGCCAGCAGTTACGGGACAGGAGACTATAATTCACCCCTCCACTTT
. | TRBJ2-7 | . | TRBV6-5 | CASSYMVGRYEQYF | TGTGCCAGCAGTTATATGGTCGGGAGATACGAGCAGTACTTC
. | TRBJ1-1 | few | TRBV11-1 | CASSGRGSTEAFF | TGTGCCAGCAGCGGCAGGGGTAGCACTGAAGCTTTCTTT
. | TRBJ1-1 | once | TRBV5-1 | CASSQRTDTEAFF | TGCGCCAGCAGCCAGAGGACAGACACTGAAGCTTTCTTT
. | TRBJ2-3 | . | TRBV18 | CASSPPGVDTQYF | TGTGCCAGCTCACCACCCGGGGTGGATACGCAGTATTTT
TRBD2 | TRBJ2-2 | . | TRBV7-9 | CASSLRRLAGGNTGELFF | TGTGCCAGCAGCCTCAGAAGGCTAGCGGGCGGGAACACCGGGGAGCTGTTTTTT
. | TRBJ1-1 | . | TRBV6-5 | CASSLPGHVAFF | TGTGCCAGCAGTTTGCCGGGACATGTAGCTTTCTTT
. | TRBJ1-1 | . | TRBV19 | CASSIGRANTEAFF | TGTGCCAGTAGTATCGGCAGGGCGAACACTGAAGCTTTCTTT
. | TRBJ1-4 | . | TRBV19 | CASSTARGYWFF | TGTGCCAGTAGTACCGCCCGGGGGTACTGGTTTTTT
TRBD2 | TRBJ2-7 | . | TRBV2 | CASSVAGGLIYEQYF | TGTGCCAGCAGTGTGGCGGGGGGGCTCATATACGAGCAGTACTTC
TRBD1 | TRBJ2-7 | few | TRBV27 | CASSPLQGPTYEQYF | TGTGCCAGCAGTCCCCTACAGGGGCCGACCTACGAGCAGTACTTC
TRBD2 | TRBJ2-5 | once | TRBV5-1 | CASRRTSGAVGETQYF | TGCGCCTCCCGGCGGACTAGCGGCGCTGTAGGGGAGACCCAGTACTTC
TRBD2 | TRBJ2-1 | once | TRBV5-4 | CASSLSGRGYNEQFF | TGTGCCAGCAGCTTGAGCGGGAGAGGATACAATGAGCAGTTCTTC
. | TRBJ2-1 | . | TRBV5-4 | CASSFETAYNEQFF | TGTGCCAGCAGCTTCGAGACTGCATACAATGAGCAGTTCTTC
. | TRBJ1-1 | . | TRBV27 | CASSLYSVNTEAFF | TGTGCCAGCAGTTTATATTCCGTGAACACTGAAGCTTTCTTT
. | TRBJ2-2 | . | TRBV10-3 | CAISESGTTNTGELFF | TGTGCCATCAGTGAGTCAGGGACAACAAACACCGGGGAGCTGTTTTTT
. | TRBJ2-5 | . | TRBV7-7 | CASSLVGGPQETQYF | TGTGCCAGCAGCTTAGTCGGGGGGCCCCAAGAGACCCAGTACTTC
. | TRBJ2-7 | . | TRBV6-5 | CASRGDNSYEQYF | TGTGCCAGCAGAGGGGACAACTCCTACGAGCAGTACTTC
TRBD1 | TRBJ1-5 | . | TRBV19 | CASRADRGRGPEQPQHF | TGTGCCAGTAGAGCGGACAGGGGGCGAGGGCCCGAACAGCCCCAGCATTTT
. | TRBJ1-2 | few | TRBV3-1/TRBV3-2 | CASSQDLEGNYGYTF | TGTGCCAGCAGCCAAGATCTTGAGGGTAACTATGGCTACACCTTC
TRBD1 | TRBJ2-4 | . | TRBV24-1 | CATSDSRQGKFIQYF | TGTGCCACCAGTGATTCGAGACAGGGCAAATTCATTCAGTACTTC
TRBD2 | TRBJ2-1 | . | TRBV5-4 | CASSPAGVSYNEQFF | TGTGCCAGCAGCCCAGCGGGAGTCTCCTACAATGAGCAGTTCTTC
TRBD2 | TRBJ2-5 | . | TRBV5-1 | CASSLGVSGRSRGETQYF | TGCGCCAGCAGCTTGGGGGTTAGCGGGAGGTCCCGTGGGGAGACCCAGTACTTC
. | TRBJ1-6 | . | TRBV28 | CASSPHGGLNSPLHF | TGTGCCAGCAGTCCCCACGGAGGTTTAAATTCACCCCTCCACTTT
TRBD1 | TRBJ2-7 | . | TRBV2 | CASSSPPTGTTKEYF | TGTGCCAGCTCCTCTCCTCCGACAGGGACCACGAAAGAGTACTTC
TRBD1 | TRBJ1-1 | . | TRBV6-2/TRBV6-3 | CASSHGTAVNTEAFF | TGTGCCAGCAGCCACGGGACAGCGGTGAACACTGAAGCTTTCTTT
. | TRBJ1-1 | . | TRBV7-2 | CASRSGLDTEAFF | TGTGCCAGCAGATCAGGGTTGGACACTGAAGCTTTCTTT
. | TRBJ1-1 | . | TRBV28 | CASNHGGEANTEAFF | TGTGCCAGCAACCACGGGGGGGAGGCGAACACTGAAGCTTTCTTT
TRBD2 | TRBJ2-5 | . | TRBV9 | CASSVGTSGETQYF | TGTGCCAGCAGCGTAGGGACTAGCGGGGAGACCCAGTACTTC
TRBD1 | TRBJ1-3 | . | TRBV5-5 | CASSKEMTGAYGNTIYF | TGTGCCAGCAGCAAAGAAATGACAGGGGCCTATGGAAACACCATATATTTT
. | TRBJ2-1 | . | TRBV16 | CASSQPGTPLNEQFF | TGTGCCAGCAGCCAGCCAGGGACACCGCTAAATGAGCAGTTCTTC
TRBD1 | TRBJ2-7 | . | TRBV6-5 | CASSYSGTGSYEQYF | TGTGCCAGCAGTTACTCGGGGACAGGGTCCTACGAGCAGTACTTC
. | TRBJ2-2 | . | TRBV5-1 | CASSWTGRDTGELFF | TGCGCCAGCAGCTGGACAGGGAGGGACACCGGGGAGCTGTTTTTT
. | TRBJ2-7 | . | TRBV23-1 | CASSRNSPSKTYEQYF | TGCGCCAGCAGTCGGAACAGTCCTTCGAAGACCTACGAGCAGTACTTC
. | TRBJ1-2 | . | TRBV6-5 | CASRDQGYGYTF | TGTGCCAGCAGGGACCAGGGGTACGGCTACACCTTC
. | TRBJ1-1 | . | TRBV19 | CASKQGLNTEAFF | TGTGCCAGTAAGCAGGGGCTGAACACTGAAGCTTTCTTT
TRBD2 | TRBJ2-1 | . | TRBV29-1 | CSVGGLAGFSNEQFF | TGCAGCGTTGGGGGACTAGCGGGATTTAGCAATGAGCAGTTCTTC
. | TRBJ2-3 | . | TRBV18 | CASSPTAGTRVDTQYF | TGTGCCAGCTCACCCACCGCAGGGACACGGGTAGATACGCAGTATTTT
. | TRBJ1-1 | . | TRBV19 | CASSMRLNTEAFF | TGTGCCAGTAGTATGAGGTTGAACACTGAAGCTTTCTTT
. | TRBJ2-2 | . | TRBV9 | CASSVVQGMSTGELFF | TGTGCCAGCAGCGTAGTACAGGGAATGTCCACCGGGGAGCTGTTTTTT
. | TRBJ2-2 | few | TRBV19 | CASSIPGNTGELFF | TGTGCCAGTAGTATACCCGGGAACACCGGGGAGCTGTTTTTT
. | TRBJ1-6 | . | TRBV9 | CASSVGSFNSPLHF | TGTGCCAGCAGCGTAGGTTCATTTAATTCACCCCTCCACTTT
. | TRBJ1-1 | . | TRBV10-3 | CAISFGGENTEAFF | TGTGCCATCAGTTTCGGGGGGGAGAACACTGAAGCTTTCTTT
TRBD1 | TRBJ1-2 | . | TRBV28 | CASSRPGTGNYGYTF | TGTGCCAGCAGTCGTCCCGGGACAGGGAACTATGGCTACACCTTC
TRBD2 | TRBJ2-3 | once | TRBV7-9 | CASSSSGGADTQYF | TGTGCCAGCAGCTCCAGCGGGGGGGCCGATACGCAGTATTTT
. | TRBJ1-5 | . | TRBV19 | CASSILADSNQPQHF | TGTGCCAGTAGTATACTTGCAGATAGCAATCAGCCCCAGCATTTT
. | TRBJ2-3 | . | TRBV14 | CASSQYLSNTDTQYF | TGTGCCAGCAGCCAATACCTAAGCAACACAGATACGCAGTATTTT
TRBD1 | TRBJ2-5 | . | TRBV4-2 | CASSQDGQGEETQYF | TGTGCCAGCAGCCAAGATGGACAGGGAGAAGAGACCCAGTACTTC
TRBD2 | TRBJ2-1 | . | TRBV7-2 | CASSYYSGGSYNEQFF | TGTGCCAGCAGTTACTATAGCGGGGGGTCTTACAATGAGCAGTTCTTC